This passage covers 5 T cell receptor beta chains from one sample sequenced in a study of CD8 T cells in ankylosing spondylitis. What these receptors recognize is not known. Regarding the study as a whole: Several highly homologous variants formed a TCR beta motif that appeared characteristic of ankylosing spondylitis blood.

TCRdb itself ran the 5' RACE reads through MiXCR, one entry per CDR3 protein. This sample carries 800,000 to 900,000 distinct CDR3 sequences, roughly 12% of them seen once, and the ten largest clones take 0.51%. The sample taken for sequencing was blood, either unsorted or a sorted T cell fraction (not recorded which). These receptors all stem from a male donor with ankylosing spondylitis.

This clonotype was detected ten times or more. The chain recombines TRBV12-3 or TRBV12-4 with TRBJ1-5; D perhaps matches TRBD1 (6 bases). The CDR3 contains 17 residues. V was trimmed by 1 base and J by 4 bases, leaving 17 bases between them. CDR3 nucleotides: TGTGCCAGCAGTTTAGTTCACTACCGGGACATAAATCAGCCCCAGCATTTT. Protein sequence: CASSLVHYRDINQPQHF.

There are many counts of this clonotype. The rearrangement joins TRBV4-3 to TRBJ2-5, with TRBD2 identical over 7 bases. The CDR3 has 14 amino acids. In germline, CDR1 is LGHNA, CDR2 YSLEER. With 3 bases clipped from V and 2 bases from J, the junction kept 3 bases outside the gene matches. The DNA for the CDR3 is TGCGCCAGCAGCCATACAGCGGGACAAGAGACCCAGTACTTC. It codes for CASSHTAGQETQYF.

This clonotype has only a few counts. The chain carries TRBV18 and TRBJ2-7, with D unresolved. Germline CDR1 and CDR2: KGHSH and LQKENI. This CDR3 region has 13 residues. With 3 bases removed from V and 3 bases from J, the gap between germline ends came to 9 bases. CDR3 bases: TGTGCCAGCTCACCTACTACGTTCTACGAGCAGTACTTC. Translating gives CASSPTTFYEQYF. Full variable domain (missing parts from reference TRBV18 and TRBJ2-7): NAGVMQNPRHLVRRRGQEARLRCSPMKGHSHVYWYRQLPEEGLKFMVYLQKENIIDESGMPKERFSAEFPKEGPSILRIQQVVRGDSAAYFCASSPTTFYEQYFGPGTRLTVT.

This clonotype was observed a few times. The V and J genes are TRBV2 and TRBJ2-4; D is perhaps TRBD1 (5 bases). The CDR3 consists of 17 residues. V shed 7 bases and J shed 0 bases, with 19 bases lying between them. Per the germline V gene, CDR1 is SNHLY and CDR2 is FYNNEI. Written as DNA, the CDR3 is TGTGCCAGCAACCCAACAGGTGGTGTATTAGCCAAAAACATTCAGTACTTC. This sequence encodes CASNPTGGVLAKNIQYF.

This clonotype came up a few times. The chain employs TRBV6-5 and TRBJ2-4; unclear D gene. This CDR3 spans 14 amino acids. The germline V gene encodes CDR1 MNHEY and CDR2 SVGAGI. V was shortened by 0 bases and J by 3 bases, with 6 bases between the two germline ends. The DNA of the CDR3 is TGTGCCAGCAGTTACTCGGGTGGCAAAAACATTCAGTACTTC. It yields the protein CASSYSGGKNIQYF.